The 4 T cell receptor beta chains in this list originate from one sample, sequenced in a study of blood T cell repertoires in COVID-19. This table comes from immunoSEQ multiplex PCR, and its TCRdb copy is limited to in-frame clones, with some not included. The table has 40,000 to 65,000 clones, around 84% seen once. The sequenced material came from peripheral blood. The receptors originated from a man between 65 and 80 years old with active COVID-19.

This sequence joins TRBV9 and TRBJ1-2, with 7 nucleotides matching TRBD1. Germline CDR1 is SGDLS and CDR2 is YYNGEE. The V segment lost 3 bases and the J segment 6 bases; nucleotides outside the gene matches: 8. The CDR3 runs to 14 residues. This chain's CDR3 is CASSDWTGPNGYTF. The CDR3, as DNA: TGTGCCAGCAGCGATTGGACAGGCCCGAATGGCTACACCTTC.

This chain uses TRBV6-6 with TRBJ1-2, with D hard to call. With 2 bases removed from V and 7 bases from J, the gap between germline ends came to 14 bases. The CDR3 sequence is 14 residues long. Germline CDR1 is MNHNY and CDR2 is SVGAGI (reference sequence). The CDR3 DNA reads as TGTGCCAGCAGTTACGAGCGAGTTACTCGTGGCTACACCTTC. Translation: CASSYERVTRGYTF.

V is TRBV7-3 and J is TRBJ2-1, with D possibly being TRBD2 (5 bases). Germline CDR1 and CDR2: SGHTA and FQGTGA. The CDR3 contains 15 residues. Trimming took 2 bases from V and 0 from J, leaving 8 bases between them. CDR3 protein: CASSLGSASYNEQFF. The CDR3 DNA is TGTGCCAGCAGCTTAGGGAGCGCCTCCTACAATGAGCAGTTCTTC.

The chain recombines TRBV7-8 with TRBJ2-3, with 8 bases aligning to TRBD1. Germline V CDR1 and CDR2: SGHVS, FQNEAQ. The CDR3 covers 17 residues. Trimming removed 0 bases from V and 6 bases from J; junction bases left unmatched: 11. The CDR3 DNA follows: TGTGCCAGCAGCTTAGCGCATCTGACAGGGGCAGGGGATACGCAGTATTTT. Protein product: CASSLAHLTGAGDTQYF.